The 32 T cell receptor beta chains below all came from one sample that was sequenced in a study of blood T cell repertoires in COVID-19. Profiled with immunoSEQ multiplex PCR; TCRdb holds only in-frame clones, not every one. In the table there are more than 150,000 clones, roughly 88% of which are singletons. Sequencing used peripheral blood. The receptors here all came from a woman aged 45 to 65 with acute or convalescent COVID-19.

The chain couples TRBV3-1 (or the pseudogene TRBV3-2) to TRBJ2-3; 10 nucleotides align to TRBD1. CDR3 size: 16 residues. J lost 3 bases, V lost 0 bases, and 3 bases had no gene match. From germline, CDR1 is LGHDT and CDR2 YNNKEL (reference sequence). Here the CDR3 DNA reads TGTGCCAGCAGCCAAGAGGAGGGACAGGGGACAGATACGCAGTATTTT. Translated, it gives CASSQEEGQGTDTQYF.

This clone has a handful of counts. The chain uses TRBV3-1 (or the pseudogene TRBV3-2) and TRBJ2-4, with 13 nucleotides matching TRBD2. CDR3 length: 17 amino acids. V was pared by 1 base and J by 4 bases, with 4 bases of the junction left unmatched. Germline lookup yields CDR1 LGHDT and CDR2 YNNKEL (reference sequence). CDR3 coding DNA: TGTGCCAGCAGCCAAGTCGGGACTAGCGGGGAAAAAAACATTCAGTACTTC. Protein sequence: CASSQVGTSGEKNIQYF.

The V and J genes are TRBV18 and TRBJ1-5, with D possibly TRBD1 on 6 matching bases. The germline V gene has CDR1 KGHSH and CDR2 LQKENI. The CDR3 is made up of 14 amino acids. The V and J ends lost 3 bases and 7 bases respectively, with 13 bases between them. The DNA of the CDR3 is TGTGCCAGCTCACCGGGGGCCCGGGACCAGCCCCAGCATTTT. Amino acid sequence: CASSPGARDQPQHF.

J is TRBJ2-7 and V is TRBV4-2, with 13 bases matching TRBD2. CDR1 and CDR2 from the germline V gene are LGHNA and YNFKEQ. Unmatched junction bases numbered 4, after V lost 2 bases and J lost 3 bases. This CDR3 comprises 16 residues. For the CDR3, the DNA is TGTGCCAGCAGCCAACCCGGGACTAGCGGGGACTACGAGCAGTACTTC. It specifies CASSQPGTSGDYEQYF.

The chain recombines TRBV18 with TRBJ2-3; 7 bases are shared with TRBD2. The CDR3 is made up of 16 amino acids. The V and J ends lost 0 bases and 1 base, in that order; junction bases with no gene match: 4. CDR1 KGHSH and CDR2 LQKENI come from the germline V gene. CDR3 protein: CASSPPRGSGTDTQYF. The CDR3 coding sequence is TGTGCCAGCTCACCACCCCGCGGGAGCGGCACAGATACGCAGTATTTT.

In its sample, this clone was seen a few times. The rearrangement joins TRBV4-2 to TRBJ1-4; D ambiguous. The CDR3 totals 15 residues. Trimming left V 0 bases short and J 6 bases short, with 11 bases between. Germline V gene sequence: CDR1 LGHNA, CDR2 YNFKEQ. The CDR3 here is CASSQDTVSYEKLFF. The CDR3, as DNA: TGTGCCAGCAGCCAAGACACAGTGTCTTATGAAAAACTGTTTTTT.

This rearrangement joins TRBV4-3 to TRBJ2-7; D is uncertain. The germline V gene encodes CDR1 LGHNA and CDR2 YSLEER. The CDR3 covers 15 residues. Deletions cut 4 bases from V and 6 bases from J, with 19 bases between. CDR3 loop: CASSRDSFEAREQYF. CDR3 nucleotide sequence: TGCGCCAGCAGCCGAGACTCGTTTGAAGCCCGCGAGCAGTACTTC.

The V gene is TRBV29-1, the J gene TRBJ1-1; 7 bases match TRBD1. The CDR3 sequence is 14 residues long. The germline gives CDR1 SQVTM, CDR2 ANQGSEA. J was trimmed by 0 bases and V by 4 bases; bases with no gene match: 5. This CDR3 is CSVVTTGLNTEAFF. Here the CDR3 DNA reads TGCAGCGTTGTTACGACAGGGTTGAACACTGAAGCTTTCTTT.

The chain has TRBV7-9 and TRBJ1-5; the D gene is possibly TRBD1 (6 bases). This CDR3 spans 14 amino acids. Germline values: CDR1 SEHNR, CDR2 FQNEAQ (reference sequence). The V end was cut by 5 bases, the J end by 5 bases, with 13 bases between. The CDR3, as DNA: TGTGCCAGCAGCCTAAAGGGGGGGGATCAGCCCCAGCATTTT. This encodes CASSLKGGDQPQHF.

This clone was picked up one time. This chain links TRBV7-2 with TRBJ2-7, with a weak D call TRBD1 (6 bases). Germline CDR1 reads SGHTA; CDR2 reads FQGNSA. V was cut by 3 bases and J by 0 bases, with 15 bases left in between. There are 16 residues in the CDR3. The CDR3 protein is CASSLGALKLSYEQYF. DNA for the CDR3: TGTGCCAGCAGCTTGGGGGCCCTCAAACTCTCCTACGAGCAGTACTTC.

The rearrangement joins TRBV2 to TRBJ1-4; no clear D gene. V lost 7 bases to trimming and J lost 4 bases, with 4 bases between them. The CDR3 has 11 residues. Per the germline V gene, CDR1 is SNHLY and CDR2 is FYNNEI. The CDR3 region has the DNA TGTGCCAGCACGGTTAATGAAAAACTGTTTTTT. Translation gives CASTVNEKLFF.

The rearrangement joins TRBV7-2 to TRBJ1-4; D is uncertain. CDR3 length: 13 amino acids. The germline gives CDR1 SGHTA, CDR2 FQGNSA. Trimming removed 3 bases at V and 8 bases at J, with 10 bases between. CDR3 in DNA: TGTGCCAGCAGCTTGGACGGAGGGGAAAAACTGTTTTTT. Its protein is CASSLDGGEKLFF.

This chain uses TRBV12-2 with TRBJ1-2; the listed D gene, TRBD1, was not tested against the DNA. TRBV12-2 is reported as a pseudogene. The CDR3 extends over 17 amino acids. The CDR3 sequence: CASRFRDRGRRHYGYTF. CDR3 coding DNA: TGTGCAAGTCGCTTTCGGGACAGGGGGCGGAGGCACTATGGCTACACCTTC.

The genes are TRBV6-5 and TRBJ2-7; 7 bases are shared with TRBD1. V dropped 6 bases and J dropped 0; count of bases not matched to a gene: 8. The CDR3 has 15 residues. The germline gives CDR1 MNHEY, CDR2 SVGAGI. CDR3 DNA sequence: TGTGCCAGCAGACAGGGGATTGACCACTCCTACGAGCAGTACTTC. Its protein product is CASRQGIDHSYEQYF.

This chain connects TRBV5-4 to TRBJ2-1; 9 bases map to TRBD2. Per the germline V gene, CDR1 is SGHNT and CDR2 is YYREEE (reference sequence). This CDR3 region has 17 residues. With 0 bases clipped from V and 3 bases from J, the junction kept 7 bases outside the gene matches. The CDR3 protein is CASSLVGSGRLYNEQFF. CDR3 DNA sequence: TGTGCCAGCAGCTTGGTAGGTAGCGGGAGACTCTACAATGAGCAGTTCTTC.

This clone was picked up one time. In the same sample, other DNA sequences code for this CDR3. The chain employs TRBV5-1 and TRBJ2-2, with 7 bases lining up with TRBD1. This CDR3 is built from 15 residues. CDR1 is SGHRS and CDR2 is YFSETQ in the germline V gene. The V and J ends lost 2 bases and 2 bases, in that order; junction bases with no gene match: 3. The CDR3 protein is CASSLRQGNTGELFF. The CDR3 DNA sequence: TGCGCCAGCAGCTTAAGACAGGGCAACACCGGGGAGCTGTTTTTT.

This chain joins TRBV7-2 and TRBJ2-2, with 8 bases that match TRBD1. The junction had 10 bases not matched to a gene; V was cut back by 7 bases and J by 3 bases. Germline V CDR1 and CDR2: SGHTA, FQGNSA. The CDR3 is made up of 16 amino acids. In DNA, the CDR3 is TGTGCCAGCACCTTTTCAGGGGGCCAATACACCGGGGAGCTGTTTTTT. Translating gives CASTFSGGQYTGELFF. Full variable domain (remainder filled in from reference TRBV7-2 and TRBJ2-2): GAGVSQSPSNKVTEKGKDVELRCDPISGHTALYWYRQSLGQGLEFLIYFQGNSAPDKSGLPSDRFSAERTGGSVSTLTIQRTQQEDSAVYLCASTFSGGQYTGELFFGEGSRLTVL.

This chain joins TRBV19 and TRBJ2-2; TRBD1 matches 9 bases. V shed 4 bases and J 5 bases; nucleotides not matched to a gene: 5. The length of the CDR3 is 15 residues. Per the germline V gene, CDR1 is LNHDA and CDR2 is SQIVND (reference sequence). The CDR3 nucleotides read TGTGCCAGTAGTAGCATGACAGGGGGTACCGGGGAGCTGTTTTTT. Its translation is CASSSMTGGTGELFF.

This sequence joins TRBV5-1 and TRBJ2-1; D uncertain. CDR1 and CDR2 (germline): SGHRS, YFSETQ. The CDR3 extends over 14 amino acids. V was clipped by 4 bases and J by 10 bases, with 18 bases between them. This CDR3 reads CASSGTPASGEQFF. The CDR3 bases are TGCGCCAGCAGCGGTACTCCAGCTTCAGGCGAGCAGTTCTTC. Complete variable domain (other parts from reference TRBV5-1 and TRBJ2-1): KAGVTQTPRYLIKTRGQQVTLSCSPISGHRSVSWYQQTPGQGLQFLFEYFSETQRNKGNFPGRFSGRQFSNSRSEMNVSTLELGDSALYLCASSGTPASGEQFFGPGTRLTVL.

The rearrangement links TRBV19 to TRBJ2-2; D is perhaps TRBD1 (6 bases). Germline loops: CDR1 LNHDA, CDR2 SQIVND (reference sequence). There are 18 residues in the CDR3. Trimming took 6 bases from V and 4 from J, leaving 24 bases between them. The DNA for the CDR3 is TGTGCCAGTAGACCTCAAAAGAACAGGGTTTTGGGCACCGGGGAGCTGTTTTTT. This gives the protein CASRPQKNRVLGTGELFF.

The V call is TRBV25-1, the J call TRBJ2-5; 10 positions agree with TRBD2. The V gene's germline CDR1 is MGHDK and CDR2 SYGVNS. The CDR3 extends over 16 amino acids. The V gene end was trimmed by 4 bases and the J gene end by 5 bases; junction bases not matched to a gene: 10. CDR3: CASSGSLAGVWETQYF. CDR3 bases: TGTGCCAGCAGTGGCTCGCTAGCGGGAGTGTGGGAGACCCAGTACTTC.

In its sample, this clone was seen a few times. The J gene is TRBJ1-6, the V gene TRBV3-1 (or the pseudogene TRBV3-2), with a weak D call TRBD1 (6 bases). Trimming cost V 4 bases and J 13 bases, with 17 bases left between them. There are 14 residues in the CDR3. Germline-derived CDR1 and CDR2 are LGHDT and YNNKEL (reference sequence). CDR3 nucleotide sequence: TGTGCCAGCAGCCTGCAGACAGGCGCGGGCCCCCTCCACTTT. The encoded protein is CASSLQTGAGPLHF.

The chain carries TRBV7-9 and TRBJ2-2, with D possibly matching TRBD2 (6 bases). Trimming left V 5 bases short and J 6 bases short, with 16 bases between. From germline, CDR1 is SEHNR and CDR2 FQNEAQ (reference sequence). The CDR3 spans 15 residues. DNA of the CDR3: TGTGCCAGCAGCAGCGATAGACTAGATCCCGGGGAGCTGTTTTTT. Translated, it gives CASSSDRLDPGELFF.

The genes are TRBV7-2 and TRBJ1-5, with a tentative D call TRBD1 (6 bases). Germline V gene data show CDR1 as SGHTA and CDR2 as FQGNSA. V was pared by 5 bases and J by 1 base, with 12 bases between. This CDR3 contains 15 residues. The CDR3: CASSPQGTSNQPQHF. The CDR3 DNA is TGTGCCAGCAGCCCACAGGGCACCAGCAATCAGCCCCAGCATTTT.

This clone has more than one count but fewer than ten. The gene calls are TRBV12-3 or TRBV12-4 and TRBJ1-2; D gene unclear. The CDR3 spans 13 residues. The V gene lost 8 bases and the J gene lost 7 bases, with 17 bases spanning the gap. The DNA for the CDR3 is TGTGCCAGCCGCGAGGTCGGGGATTTTGGCTACACCTTC. Its protein is CASREVGDFGYTF.

V usage is TRBV19 and J usage is TRBJ1-1; no firm D call. Trimming pared 7 bases from V and 7 bases from J, leaving 19 bases between. Germline V gives CDR1 LNHDA, CDR2 SQIVND (reference sequence). The CDR3 length is 14 residues. CDR3 amino acids: CASNPRRGTGEAFF. The DNA of the CDR3 is TGTGCCAGTAACCCAAGGCGGGGAACCGGTGAAGCTTTCTTT.

This clone was detected a few times. The rearrangement uses TRBV19 and TRBJ2-2, with 8 bases that match TRBD1. The CDR3 extends over 15 amino acids. The V segment lost 3 bases and the J segment 7 bases; nucleotides outside the gene matches: 7. Germline-derived CDR1 and CDR2 are LNHDA and SQIVND (reference sequence). The CDR3 DNA reads as TGTGCCAGTAGTATGGGGACAGGTGGATACGGGGAGCTGTTTTTT. Amino acid sequence: CASSMGTGGYGELFF.

This chain links TRBV2 with TRBJ2-5, with D possibly being TRBD2 (5 bases). Per germline, CDR1 SNHLY and CDR2 FYNNEI. The germline V and J ends were trimmed by 3 bases and 4 bases, with 6 bases remaining between them. This CDR3 region has 12 residues. In DNA, the CDR3 is TGTGCCAGCAGTGATGAGGGAGAGACCCAGTACTTC. This gives the protein CASSDEGETQYF.

The chain links TRBV18 to TRBJ1-5; a weak D match, TRBD1 (6 bases). V gave up 3 bases and J gave up 0 bases, with 12 bases separating them. The CDR3 totals 16 residues. Per the germline V gene, CDR1 is KGHSH and CDR2 is LQKENI. CDR3 nucleotide sequence: TGTGCCAGCTCACCGCGACAGGCAGATAGCAATCAGCCCCAGCATTTT. This translates into CASSPRQADSNQPQHF.

The chain couples TRBV7-2 to TRBJ2-1; possible D gene TRBD1, 6 bases. Trimming pared 5 bases from V and 6 bases from J, leaving 11 bases between. CDR1 is SGHTA, CDR2 FQGNSA, per germline. The CDR3 has 13 amino acids. The CDR3 DNA is TGTGCCAGCAGCGGAGGACAGTTCAATGAGCAGTTCTTC. This translates into CASSGGQFNEQFF. The full variable domain, rest sourced from reference TRBV7-2 and TRBJ2-1, is GAGVSQSPSNKVTEKGKDVELRCDPISGHTALYWYRQSLGQGLEFLIYFQGNSAPDKSGLPSDRFSAERTGGSVSTLTIQRTQQEDSAVYLCASSGGQFNEQFFGPGTRLTVL.

CDR3 bases: TGTGCCACCAGCAGAGTAGGGAACAGGGGGCATGAGAACTATGGCTACACCTTC. Its translation is CATSRVGNRGHENYGYTF. The rearrangement joins TRBV15 to TRBJ1-2; 9 bases agree with TRBD1. The length of the CDR3 is 18 residues. V lost 1 base and J lost 2; bases outside the gene matches: 11. Germline CDR1 is LNHNV and CDR2 is YYDKDF (reference sequence).

The CDR3 is CASTQGAFGANVLTF. In nucleotides, the CDR3 is TGTGCCAGCACCCAGGGGGCGTTTGGGGCCAACGTCCTGACTTTC. The chain recombines TRBV2 with TRBJ2-6; 8 positions match TRBD1. Germline V gene lookup returns CDR1 SNHLY and CDR2 FYNNEI. The CDR3 consists of 15 residues. Trimming cost V 7 bases and J 3 bases; bases outside gene matches: 5.